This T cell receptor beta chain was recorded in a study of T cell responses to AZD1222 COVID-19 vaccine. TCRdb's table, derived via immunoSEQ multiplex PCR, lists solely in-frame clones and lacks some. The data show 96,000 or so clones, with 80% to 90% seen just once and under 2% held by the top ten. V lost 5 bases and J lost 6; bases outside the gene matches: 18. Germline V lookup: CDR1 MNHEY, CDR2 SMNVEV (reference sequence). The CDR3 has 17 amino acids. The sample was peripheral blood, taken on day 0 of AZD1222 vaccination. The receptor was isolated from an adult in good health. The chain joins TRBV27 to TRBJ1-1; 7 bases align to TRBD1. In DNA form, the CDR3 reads TGTGCCAGCAGTCCTCGGGGACAGTACGGAATAGGCGCTGAAGCTTTCTTT. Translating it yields CASSPRGQYGIGAEAFF.